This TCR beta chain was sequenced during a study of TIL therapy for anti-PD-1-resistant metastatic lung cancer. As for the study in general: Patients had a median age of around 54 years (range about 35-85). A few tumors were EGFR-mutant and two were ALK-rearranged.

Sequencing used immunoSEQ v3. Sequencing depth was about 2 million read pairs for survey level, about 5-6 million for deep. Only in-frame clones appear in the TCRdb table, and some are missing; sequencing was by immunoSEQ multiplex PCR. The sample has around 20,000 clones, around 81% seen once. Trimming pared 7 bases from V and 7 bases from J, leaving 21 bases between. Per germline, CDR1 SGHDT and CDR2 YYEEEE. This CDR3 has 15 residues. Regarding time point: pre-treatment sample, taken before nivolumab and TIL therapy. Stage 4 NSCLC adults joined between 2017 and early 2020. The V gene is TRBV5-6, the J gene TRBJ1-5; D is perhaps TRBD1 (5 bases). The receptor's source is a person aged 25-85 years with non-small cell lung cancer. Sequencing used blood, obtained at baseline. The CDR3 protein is CASAYRGSWEQPQHF. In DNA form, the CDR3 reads TGTGCCAGCGCATATCGGGGCTCCTGGGAACAGCCCCAGCATTTT.